Sequencing of this TCR beta chain was carried out in a study of shared clonotypes between healthy human individuals. Researchers ran the assay at a deep level. Sequencing used immunoSEQ multiplex PCR; TCRdb keeps in-frame clones, though not all of them. The sample yields some 510,000 clones, 70% to 80% seen once. This clone has only one observation. The CDR3 totals 13 residues. Per the germline V gene, CDR1 is SQVTM and CDR2 is ANQGSEA. The trim removed 5 bases at V and 4 bases at J, leaving 7 bases unmatched. This receptor was identified in a woman aged 40 to 49 in good health. Some clones in this sample may be carry-over from other donors' samples. The chain has TRBV29-1 and TRBJ2-7, with 8 nucleotides matching TRBD1. Source material: PBMCs. Here the CDR3 DNA reads TGCAGCGTTACCCCCCAGGGGGCGTACGAGCAGTACTTC. Translating it yields CSVTPQGAYEQYF.